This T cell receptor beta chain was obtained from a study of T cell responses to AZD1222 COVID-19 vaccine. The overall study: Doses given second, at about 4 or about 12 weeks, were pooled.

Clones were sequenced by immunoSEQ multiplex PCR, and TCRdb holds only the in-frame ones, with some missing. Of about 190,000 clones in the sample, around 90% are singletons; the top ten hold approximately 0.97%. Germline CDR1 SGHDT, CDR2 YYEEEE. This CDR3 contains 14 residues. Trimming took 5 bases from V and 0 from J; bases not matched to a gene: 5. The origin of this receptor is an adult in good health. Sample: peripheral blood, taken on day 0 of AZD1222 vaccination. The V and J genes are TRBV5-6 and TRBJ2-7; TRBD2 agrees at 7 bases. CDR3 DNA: TGTGCCAGCAGGTACCAGCGGGACTCCTACGAGCAGTACTTC. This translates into CASRYQRDSYEQYF. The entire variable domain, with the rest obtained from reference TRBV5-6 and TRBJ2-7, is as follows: DAGVTQSPTHLIKTRGQQVTLRCSPKSGHDTVSWYQQALGQGPQFIFQYYEEEERQRGNFPDRFSGHQFPNYSSELNVNALLLGDSALYLCASRYQRDSYEQYFGPGTRLTVT.